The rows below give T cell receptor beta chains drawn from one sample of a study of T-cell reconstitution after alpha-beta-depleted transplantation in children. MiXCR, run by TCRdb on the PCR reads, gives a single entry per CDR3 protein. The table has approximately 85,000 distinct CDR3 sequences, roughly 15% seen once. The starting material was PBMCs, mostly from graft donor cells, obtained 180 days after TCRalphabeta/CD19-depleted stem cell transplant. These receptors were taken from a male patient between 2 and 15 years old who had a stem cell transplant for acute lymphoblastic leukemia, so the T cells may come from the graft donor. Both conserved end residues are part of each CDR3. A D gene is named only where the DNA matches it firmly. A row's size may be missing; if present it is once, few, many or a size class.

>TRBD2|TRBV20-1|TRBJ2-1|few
TGCAGTGCTAGTGCGGGAGGGCCTATCAATGAGCAGTTCTTC
CSASAGGPINEQFF
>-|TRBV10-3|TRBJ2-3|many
TGTGCCATCAGTGTCGCCTTGAGCACAGATACGCAGTATTTT
CAISVALSTDTQYF
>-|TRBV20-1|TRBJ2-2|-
TGCAGTGCTAGCAGGGCCCCATTCAACACCGGGGAGCTGTTTTTT
CSASRAPFNTGELFF
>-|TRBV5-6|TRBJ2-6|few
TGTGCCAGCAGTTCAGGGCTCGGGGCCAACGTCCTGACTTTC
CASSSGLGANVLTF
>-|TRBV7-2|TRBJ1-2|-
TGTGCCAGCAGCTTAGGACGGAGGAGCTATGGCTACACCTTC
CASSLGRRSYGYTF
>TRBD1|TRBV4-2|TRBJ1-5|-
TGTGCCAGCAGCCTGTACGGGACAGATAATCAGCCCCAGCATTTT
CASSLYGTDNQPQHF
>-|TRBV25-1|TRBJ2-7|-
TGTGCCAGCAGCACGGGGTCCCGCGCCCAGTACTTC
CASSTGSRAQYF
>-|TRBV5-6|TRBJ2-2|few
TGTGCCAGCAGCTTAGGAGGGGGCGGAGGCACCGGGGAGCTGTTTTTT
CASSLGGGGGTGELFF
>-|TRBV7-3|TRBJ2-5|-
TGTGCCAGCAGCCCCCAGGTTGGAGGGGAGACCCAGTACTTC
CASSPQVGGETQYF
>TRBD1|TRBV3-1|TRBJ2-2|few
TGTGCCAGCAGTGACAGGGGGCAAACCGGGGAGCTGTTTTTT
CASSDRGQTGELFF
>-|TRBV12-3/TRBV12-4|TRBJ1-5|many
TGTGCCAGCAGTTTTTACTGGGGGGCCAATCAGCCCCAGCATTTT
CASSFYWGANQPQHF
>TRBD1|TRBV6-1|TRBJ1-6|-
TGTGCCAGCAGTAAACGACAGGGGGTTTATAATTCACCCCTCCACTTT
CASSKRQGVYNSPLHF
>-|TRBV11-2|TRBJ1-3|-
TGTGCCAGCAGCTTCCTCTCTGGAAACACCATATATTTT
CASSFLSGNTIYF
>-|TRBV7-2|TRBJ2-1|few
TGTGCCAGCAGCGGACAGCTAAATGAGCAGTTCTTC
CASSGQLNEQFF
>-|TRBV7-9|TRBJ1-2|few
TGTGCCAGCAGCTTAATACAGGCCGATGGCTACACCTTC
CASSLIQADGYTF
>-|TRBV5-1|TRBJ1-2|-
TGCGCCAGCAGCCCTACCGCCCAGGGCGCTGGTGGCTACACCTTC
CASSPTAQGAGGYTF
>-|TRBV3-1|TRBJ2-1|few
TGTGCCAGCAGCCAAGATCCCTCCGGCTCGCAGTGGACCAATCAGCAGTTCTTC
CASSQDPSGSQWTNQQFF
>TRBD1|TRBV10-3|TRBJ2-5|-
TGTGCCATCACCCGGGACAGGGAGGAGACCCAGTACTTC
CAITRDREETQYF
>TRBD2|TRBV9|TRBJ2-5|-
TGTGCCAGCAGCGTAGGGACTAGCTGGGGTGAAGAGACCCAGTACTTC
CASSVGTSWGEETQYF
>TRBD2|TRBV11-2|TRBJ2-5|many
TGTGCCAGCAGCTTAGTTGGCGGACTAGTCTTGGAGACCCAGTACTTC
CASSLVGGLVLETQYF
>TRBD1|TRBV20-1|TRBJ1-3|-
TGCAGTGCTAGTACAGGGGCCTCTGGAAACACCATATATTTT
CSASTGASGNTIYF
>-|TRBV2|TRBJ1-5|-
TGTGCCAGCAGTGCGCTCCGCGACAGCAATCAGCCCCAGCATTTT
CASSALRDSNQPQHF
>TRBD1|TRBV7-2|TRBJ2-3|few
TGTGCCAGCAGCGGGGACAGGGGAACAGATACGCAGTATTTT
CASSGDRGTDTQYF
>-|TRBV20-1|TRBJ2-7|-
TGCAGTGCTAGACAGGTGGGAGGTCTCTACGAGCAGTACTTC
CSARQVGGLYEQYF
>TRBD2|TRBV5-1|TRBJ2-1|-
TGCGCCAGCAGCTCTCAAGCGGGAGGTATGGGCAATGAGCAGTTCTTC
CASSSQAGGMGNEQFF
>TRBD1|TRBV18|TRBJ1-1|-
TGTGCCAGCTCACGACAGGGGTGGAACACTGAAGCTTTCTTT
CASSRQGWNTEAFF
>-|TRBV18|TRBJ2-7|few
TGTGCCAGCTCCCAAGGTGCGACTAACGAGCAGTACTTC
CASSQGATNEQYF
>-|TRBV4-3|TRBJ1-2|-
TGCGCCAGCAGCCAAGGCACAGGTCCAAATCCGAATGTCGGCTACACCTTC
CASSQGTGPNPNVGYTF
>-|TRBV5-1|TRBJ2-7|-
TGCGCCAGCAGCTTGACAGGGCTCTGGGAGCAGTACTTC
CASSLTGLWEQYF
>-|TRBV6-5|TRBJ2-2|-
TGTGCCAGCAGTTACTCGCGGTTGAGGTCCGGGGAGCTGTTTTTT
CASSYSRLRSGELFF
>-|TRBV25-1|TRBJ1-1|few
TGTGCCAGCAGTGTACTCGAGCGGACTGAAGCTTTCTTT
CASSVLERTEAFF
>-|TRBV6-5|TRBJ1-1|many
TGTGCCAGCAGTTTCCCGAACACTGAAGCTTTCTTT
CASSFPNTEAFF
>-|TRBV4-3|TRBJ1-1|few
TGCGCCAGCAGCCAGCAGCGGAACACTGAAGCTTTCTTT
CASSQQRNTEAFF
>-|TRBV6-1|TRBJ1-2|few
TGTGCCAGCAGTGAAACAGGGAGCTATGGCTACACCTTC
CASSETGSYGYTF
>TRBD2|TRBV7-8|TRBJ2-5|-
TGTGCCAGCAGCTTAGCTCGGACTAGCGTAGGGGAGACCCAGCACTTC
CASSLARTSVGETQHF
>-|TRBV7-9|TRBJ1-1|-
TGTGCCAGCAGCTCCCGAGGTAGAGGACAGCCATCCGCTGAAGCTTTCTTT
CASSSRGRGQPSAEAFF
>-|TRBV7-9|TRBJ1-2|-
TGTGCCAGCAGCTTACCGGGGAAGGGTGACTATGGCTACACCTTC
CASSLPGKGDYGYTF
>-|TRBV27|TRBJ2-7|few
TGTGCCAGCAGTTTATCATCCGGGCCGGGGGAGCAGTACTTC
CASSLSSGPGEQYF